This T cell receptor beta chain was found in a study of radiation and T cells in renal cell carcinoma. CDR3 length: 15 residues. Germline CDR1 is SGDLS and CDR2 is YYNGEE. Deletions cut 4 bases from V and 3 bases from J, with 16 bases between. Profiled with immunoSEQ multiplex PCR; TCRdb holds only in-frame clones, not every one. The sample lists about 140,000 clones, roughly 85% seen once, with roughly 23% in the top ten. Time point denoted: baseline pretreatment blood. Treatment noted: 15 Gy SBRT to primary tumor, nephrectomy 4 weeks later. The sample was blood, taken from a patient whose treatment included radiotherapy and nephrectomy. The sequence derives from a woman between 50 and 59 years old with renal cell carcinoma. V gene TRBV9 combines with J gene TRBJ2-5; a weak D match, TRBD1 (5 bases). The CDR3 coding sequence is TGTGCCAGCAGCCCATCACCAGGGCCTAAAGAGACCCAGTACTTC. Translating it yields CASSPSPGPKETQYF.